Listed here are 2 T cell receptor beta chains from one sample, sequenced in a study of blood T cell repertoires in COVID-19. The table came from immunoSEQ multiplex PCR; TCRdb's copy has only in-frame clones and leaves some out. The sample consists of over 95,000 clones, 70% to 90% of them appearing once. Sequenced: peripheral blood. These receptor sequences come from a man aged 35-49 years with acute or convalescent COVID-19.

The V and J genes are TRBV7-9 and TRBJ1-1; 7 bases fit TRBD1. The germline V gene has CDR1 SEHNR and CDR2 FQNEAQ (reference sequence). The V and J ends lost 6 bases and 6 bases, in that order; junction bases with no gene match: 7. This CDR3 is 13 amino acids long. CDR3 sequence (DNA): TGTGCCAGCAGACCCACAGGGGCGGCTGAAGCTTTCTTT. Its translation is CASRPTGAAEAFF.

V is TRBV29-1 and J is TRBJ2-3; TRBD2 is a possible D gene (6 bases). Trimming stripped 3 bases from V and 0 bases from J, with 13 bases between. Germline CDR1 reads SQVTM; CDR2 reads ANQGSEA. CDR3 length: 15 residues. CDR3 in DNA: TGCAGCGTTGAGGGGGGTCGGCCAAGCACAGATACGCAGTATTTT. Amino acids: CSVEGGRPSTDTQYF.